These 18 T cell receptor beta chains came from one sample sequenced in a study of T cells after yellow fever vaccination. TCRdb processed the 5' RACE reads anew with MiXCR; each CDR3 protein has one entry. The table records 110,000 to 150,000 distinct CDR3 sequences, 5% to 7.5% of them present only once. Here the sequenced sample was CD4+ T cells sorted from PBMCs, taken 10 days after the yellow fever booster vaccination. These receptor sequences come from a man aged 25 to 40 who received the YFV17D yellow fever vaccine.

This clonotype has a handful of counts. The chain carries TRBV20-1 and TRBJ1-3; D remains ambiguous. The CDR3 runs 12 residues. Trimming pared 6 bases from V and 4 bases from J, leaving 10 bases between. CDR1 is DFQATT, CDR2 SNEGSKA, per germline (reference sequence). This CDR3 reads CSARELGNTIYF. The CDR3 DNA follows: TGCAGTGCCCGGGAACTCGGAAACACCATATATTTT.

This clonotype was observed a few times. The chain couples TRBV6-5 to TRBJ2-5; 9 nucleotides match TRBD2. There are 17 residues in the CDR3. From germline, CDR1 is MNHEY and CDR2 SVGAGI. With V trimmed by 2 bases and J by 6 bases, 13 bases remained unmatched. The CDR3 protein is CASSYGGRASDVQTQYF. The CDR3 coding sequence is TGTGCCAGCAGTTACGGCGGGAGGGCCAGTGACGTGCAGACCCAGTACTTC.

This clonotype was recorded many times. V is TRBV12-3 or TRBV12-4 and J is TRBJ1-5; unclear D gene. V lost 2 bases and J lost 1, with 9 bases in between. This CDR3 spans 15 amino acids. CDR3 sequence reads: CASSLRALSNQPQHF. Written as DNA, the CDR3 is TGTGCCAGCAGTTTACGGGCTCTCAGCAATCAGCCCCAGCATTTT.

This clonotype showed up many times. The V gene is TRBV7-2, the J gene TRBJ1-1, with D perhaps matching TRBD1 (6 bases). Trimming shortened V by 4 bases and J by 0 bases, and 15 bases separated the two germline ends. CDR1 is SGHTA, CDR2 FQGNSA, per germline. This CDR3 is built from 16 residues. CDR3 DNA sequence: TGTGCCAGCAGCTACACAGGGTTTGGGCTGAACACTGAAGCTTTCTTT. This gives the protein CASSYTGFGLNTEAFF.

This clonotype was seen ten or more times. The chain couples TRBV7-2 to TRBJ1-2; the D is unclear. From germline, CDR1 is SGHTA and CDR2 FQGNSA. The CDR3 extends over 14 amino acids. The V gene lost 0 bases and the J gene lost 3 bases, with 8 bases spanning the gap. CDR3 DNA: TGTGCCAGCAGCTTAGCTAGGGAAGACTATGGCTACACCTTC. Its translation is CASSLAREDYGYTF. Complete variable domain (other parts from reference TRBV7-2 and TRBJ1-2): GAGVSQSPSNKVTEKGKDVELRCDPISGHTALYWYRQSLGQGLEFLIYFQGNSAPDKSGLPSDRFSAERTGGSVSTLTIQRTQQEDSAVYLCASSLAREDYGYTFGSGTRLTVV.

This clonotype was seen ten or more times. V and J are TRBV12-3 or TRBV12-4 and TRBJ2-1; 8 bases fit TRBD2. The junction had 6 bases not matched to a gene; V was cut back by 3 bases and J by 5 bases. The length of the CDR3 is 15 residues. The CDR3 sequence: CASSFSGRADNEQFF. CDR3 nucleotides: TGTGCCAGCAGTTTTTCCGGGAGGGCCGACAATGAGCAGTTCTTC.

The CDR3 sequence: CASSQPGLWEGQYF. The CDR3 DNA follows: TGTGCCAGCAGCCAGCCGGGACTATGGGAAGGGCAGTACTTC. The chain combines TRBV3-1 with TRBJ2-7; TRBD2 matches 7 bases. V was clipped by 3 bases and J by 9 bases; unmatched bases: 11. The germline V gene has CDR1 LGHDT and CDR2 YNNKEL (reference sequence). The CDR3 is made up of 14 amino acids.

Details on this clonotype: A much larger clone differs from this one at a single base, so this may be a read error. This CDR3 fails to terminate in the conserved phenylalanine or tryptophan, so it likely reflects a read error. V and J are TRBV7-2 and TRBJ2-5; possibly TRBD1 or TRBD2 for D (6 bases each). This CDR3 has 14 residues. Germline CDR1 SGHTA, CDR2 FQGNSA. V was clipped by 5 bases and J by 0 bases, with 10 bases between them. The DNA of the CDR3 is TGTGCCAGCAGCCTACGGGGGCACCAAGAGACCCAGTACTTA. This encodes CASSLRGHQETQYL.

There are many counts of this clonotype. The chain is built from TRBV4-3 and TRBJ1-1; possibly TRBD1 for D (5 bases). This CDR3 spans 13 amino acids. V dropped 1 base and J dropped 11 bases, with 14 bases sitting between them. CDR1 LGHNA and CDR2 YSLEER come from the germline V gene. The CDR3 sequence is CASSQGWGGTAFF. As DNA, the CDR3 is TGCGCCAGCAGCCAAGGTTGGGGGGGTACGGCTTTCTTT.

The CDR3 bases are TGTGCCATCAGTGCGACAGGGAGCGGTAGAGGACGAGCCTACGAGCAGTACTTC. Protein sequence: CAISATGSGRGRAYEQYF. The chain joins TRBV10-3 to TRBJ2-7, with 7 bases matching TRBD1. The V and J ends lost 4 bases and 2 bases, in that order; junction bases with no gene match: 17. CDR1 and CDR2 from the germline V gene are ENHRY and SYGVKD. This CDR3 region has 18 residues.

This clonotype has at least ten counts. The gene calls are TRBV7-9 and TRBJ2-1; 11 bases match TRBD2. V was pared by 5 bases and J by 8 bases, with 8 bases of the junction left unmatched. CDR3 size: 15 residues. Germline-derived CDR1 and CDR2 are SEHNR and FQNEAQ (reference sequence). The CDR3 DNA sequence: TGTGCCAGCAGCCCCGGACTAGCGGGTGTCGATGAGCAGTTCTTC. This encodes CASSPGLAGVDEQFF.

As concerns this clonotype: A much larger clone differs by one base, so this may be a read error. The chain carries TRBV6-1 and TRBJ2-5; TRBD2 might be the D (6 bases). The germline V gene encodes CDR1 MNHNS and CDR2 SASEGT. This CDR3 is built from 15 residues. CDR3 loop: CATREGGGPQETQCF. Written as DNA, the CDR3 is TGTGCCACCCGGGAAGGAGGAGGGCCCCAAGAGACCCAGTGCTTC.

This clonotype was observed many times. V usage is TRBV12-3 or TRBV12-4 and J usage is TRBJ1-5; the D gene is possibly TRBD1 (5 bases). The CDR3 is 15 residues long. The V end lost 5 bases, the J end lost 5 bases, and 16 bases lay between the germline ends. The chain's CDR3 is CASSPRIGADQPQHF. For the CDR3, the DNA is TGTGCCAGCAGTCCCCGAATCGGGGCGGATCAGCCCCAGCATTTT.

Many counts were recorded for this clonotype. The CDR3 nucleotides read TGCGCCAGCAGCTTGAGGCTAGCGGGAGAGTCAGATACGCAGTATTTT. Residues: CASSLRLAGESDTQYF. The chain employs TRBV5-1 and TRBJ2-3, with 10 bases matching TRBD2. After removal of 1 base from V and 4 bases from J, the junction contained 6 bases not matched to a gene. This CDR3 contains 16 residues. The germline gives CDR1 SGHRS, CDR2 YFSETQ.

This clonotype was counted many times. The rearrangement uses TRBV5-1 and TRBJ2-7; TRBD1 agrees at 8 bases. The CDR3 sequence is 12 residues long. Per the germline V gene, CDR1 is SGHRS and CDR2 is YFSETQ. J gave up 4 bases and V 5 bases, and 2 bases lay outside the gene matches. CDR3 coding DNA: TGCGCCAGCAGGGACAGGGAATACGAGCAGTACTTC. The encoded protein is CASRDREYEQYF.

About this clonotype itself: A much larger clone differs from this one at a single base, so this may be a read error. The CDR3 nucleotides are TGTGCCAGCAACTTGTCCCCAGAGACCCAGTACTTC. This gives the protein CASNLSPETQYF. This chain connects TRBV6-5 to TRBJ2-5; D remains unclear. Per the germline V gene, CDR1 is MNHEY and CDR2 is SVGAGI. The CDR3 totals 12 residues. V was shortened by 7 bases and J by 4 bases, with 10 bases between the two germline ends.

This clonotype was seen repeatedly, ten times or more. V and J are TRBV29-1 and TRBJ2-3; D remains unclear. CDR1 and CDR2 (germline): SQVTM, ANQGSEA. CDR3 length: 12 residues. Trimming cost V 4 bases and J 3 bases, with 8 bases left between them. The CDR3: CSVALGTDTQYF. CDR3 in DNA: TGCAGCGTTGCCTTGGGGACAGATACGCAGTATTTT.

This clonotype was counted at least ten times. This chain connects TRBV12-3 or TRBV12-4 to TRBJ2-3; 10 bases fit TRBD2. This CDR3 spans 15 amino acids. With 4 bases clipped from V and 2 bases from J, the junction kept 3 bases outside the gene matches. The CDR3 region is CASSSLAGDTDTQYF. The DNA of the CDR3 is TGTGCCAGCAGTTCCCTAGCGGGGGACACAGATACGCAGTATTTT.